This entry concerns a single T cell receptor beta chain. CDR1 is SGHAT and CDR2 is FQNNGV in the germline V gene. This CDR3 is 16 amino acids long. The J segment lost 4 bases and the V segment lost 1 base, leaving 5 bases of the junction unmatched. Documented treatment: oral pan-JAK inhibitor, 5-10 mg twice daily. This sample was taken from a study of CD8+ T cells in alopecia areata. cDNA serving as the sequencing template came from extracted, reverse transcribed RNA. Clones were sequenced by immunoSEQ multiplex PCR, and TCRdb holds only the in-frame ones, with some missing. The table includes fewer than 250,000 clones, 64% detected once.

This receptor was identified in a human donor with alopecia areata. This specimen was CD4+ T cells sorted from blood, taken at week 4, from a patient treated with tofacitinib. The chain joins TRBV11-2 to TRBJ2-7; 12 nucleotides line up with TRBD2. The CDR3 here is CASSLASSGGVYEQYF. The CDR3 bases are TGTGCCAGCAGCTTAGCGTCTAGCGGGGGGGTATACGAGCAGTACTTC.